These 30 T cell receptor beta chains were all obtained from the same sample, sequenced in a study of OX40 agonist ivuxolimab in advanced cancers. Generated by immunoSEQ multiplex PCR, the TCRdb table keeps only in-frame clones and is missing some. The sample yields around 60,000 clones, less than 90% seen once. The material was CD4+ or CD8+ T cells sorted from blood, obtained in a trial of the OX40 agonist ivuxolimab. The receptors were gathered from an adult with an advanced solid tumor such as melanoma, head and neck, liver or kidney cancer.

The chain employs TRBV28 and TRBJ1-3; no clear D. V shed 3 bases and J shed 9 bases, with 9 bases lying between them. The germline CDR1 and CDR2 sequences are MDHEN and SYDVKM. The CDR3 has 12 residues. The DNA of the CDR3 is TGTGCCAGCAGTTTGACCTTGGGCACCATATATTTT. It specifies CASSLTLGTIYF.

The rearrangement links TRBV2 to TRBJ1-2, with D possibly matching TRBD1 (6 bases). Germline CDR1 is SNHLY and CDR2 is FYNNEI. The V and J ends lost 8 bases and 2 bases respectively, with 15 bases between them. The CDR3 is 14 amino acids. CDR3 sequence reads: CASQLQGPNYGYTF. CDR3 coding DNA: TGTGCCAGCCAGCTACAGGGCCCCAACTATGGCTACACCTTC.

The J gene is TRBJ1-5, the V gene TRBV30, with TRBD1 as a possible D gene (5 bases). The V end was cut by 3 bases, the J end by 0 bases, with 9 bases between. This CDR3 is 14 amino acids long. Germline loops: CDR1 GTSNPN, CDR2 SVGIG (reference sequence). The CDR3: CAWRGDGSNQPQHF. Here the CDR3 DNA reads TGTGCCTGGAGGGGGGACGGTAGCAATCAGCCCCAGCATTTT.

The chain recombines TRBV18 with TRBJ2-5, with 7 bases lining up with TRBD2. CDR3 size: 15 residues. The ends lost 0 bases at V and 4 bases at J; junction bases unmatched: 5. Germline assignment: CDR1 KGHSH and CDR2 LQKENI. The DNA for the CDR3 is TGTGCCAGCTCACCACCGGTCTCGGGGGGAGAGACCCAGTACTTC. It codes for CASSPPVSGGETQYF.

The J gene is TRBJ1-6, the V gene TRBV19, with unresolved D. The V gene's germline CDR1 is LNHDA and CDR2 SQIVND (reference sequence). Trimming removed 4 bases from V and 7 bases from J, with 8 bases in between. The CDR3 is made up of 13 amino acids. CDR3 nucleotides: TGTGCCAGTAGTAGGGCCTTGAATTCACCCCTCCACTTT. It translates to CASSRALNSPLHF.

The chain combines TRBV6-6 with TRBJ1-1; 10 positions match TRBD1. The CDR3 spans 16 residues. Germline CDR1 and CDR2: MNHNY and SVGAGI (reference sequence). The trim removed 6 bases at V and 1 base at J, leaving 8 bases unmatched. CDR3 coding DNA: TGTGCCAGCAGCAAGGACAGGGGGAATCGGAACACTGAAGCTTTCTTT. It encodes CASSKDRGNRNTEAFF.

The chain is built from TRBV19 and TRBJ2-3, with TRBD2 matching 8 bases. CDR3 length: 14 residues. Germline values: CDR1 LNHDA, CDR2 SQIVND (reference sequence). The V gene end was trimmed by 6 bases and the J gene end by 6 bases; junction bases not matched to a gene: 8. DNA for the CDR3: TGTGCCAGTAGATCTAGCGGGCGTGGGGATACGCAGTATTTT. Its protein product is CASRSSGRGDTQYF.

The chain has TRBV5-1 and TRBJ2-2, with D maybe TRBD1 (6 bases). Germline-derived CDR1 and CDR2 are SGHRS and YFSETQ. Trimming pared 2 bases from V and 2 bases from J, leaving 10 bases between. CDR3 length: 15 residues. Here the CDR3 DNA reads TGCGCCAGCAGCTTAACAGGGCCAAACACCGGGGAGCTGTTTTTT. Its protein product is CASSLTGPNTGELFF.

In this sample, this clone turned up once. The rearrangement joins TRBV7-8 to TRBJ2-5; no clear D gene. The DNA end is a closer match to TRBJ2-7, so the J assignment may be wrong. There are 17 residues in the CDR3. CDR1 and CDR2 (germline): SGHVS, FQNEAQ. DNA of the CDR3: TGTGCCAGCAGCTTATATCCCCAGGCCTTGGAATCCTACGAGCAGTACTTC. It specifies CASSLYPQALESYEQYF.

The rearrangement joins TRBV27 to TRBJ1-5; D may be TRBD1 (5 bases). V was clipped by 7 bases and J by 4 bases, with 23 bases between them. In germline, CDR1 is MNHEY, CDR2 SMNVEV (reference sequence). This CDR3 comprises 17 residues. The CDR3 loop is CASTYRPPQGGNQPQHF. The CDR3 DNA reads as TGTGCCAGCACTTACAGGCCCCCCCAAGGTGGTAATCAGCCCCAGCATTTT.

Details on this clone: Additional DNA sequences in this sample encode the identical CDR3. V gene TRBV19 combines with J gene TRBJ2-2; D is ambiguous. The ends were cut back, 8 bases at V and 0 bases at J, with 1 base in the middle. Per germline, CDR1 LNHDA and CDR2 SQIVND (reference sequence). The CDR3 runs to 11 residues. CDR3 in amino acids: CASANTGELFF. The CDR3 nucleotides read TGTGCCAGTGCGAACACCGGGGAGCTGTTTTTT.

V is TRBV5-1 and J is TRBJ1-1; the D gene is possibly TRBD1 (5 bases). CDR3 length: 15 residues. Germline V gene lookup returns CDR1 SGHRS and CDR2 YFSETQ. V was pared by 5 bases and J by 1 base, with 15 bases between. The DNA for the CDR3 is TGCGCCAGCAGTTCGACGGGGGGACGGAACACTGAAGCTTTCTTT. It yields the protein CASSSTGGRNTEAFF.

The V gene is TRBV2, the J gene TRBJ2-3, with D possibly being TRBD1 or TRBD2 (5 bases each). With 8 bases removed from V and 2 bases from J, the gap between germline ends came to 14 bases. The CDR3 runs 14 residues. Germline-derived CDR1 and CDR2 are SNHLY and FYNNEI. The CDR3 region has the DNA TGTGCCAGCGGGGAGCGAGGGGCCACAGATACGCAGTATTTT. This encodes CASGERGATDTQYF.

The chain combines TRBV30 with TRBJ2-5; D possibly corresponds to TRBD2 (5 bases). The V end was cut by 4 bases, the J end by 4 bases, with 16 bases between. This CDR3 comprises 14 residues. Germline V lookup: CDR1 GTSNPN, CDR2 SVGIG (reference sequence). The CDR3 is CAWNVGSLPETQYF. The CDR3 coding sequence is TGTGCCTGGAACGTGGGGAGCCTCCCAGAGACCCAGTACTTC. The whole variable domain, remainder taken from reference TRBV30 and TRBJ2-5, is SQTIHQWPATLVQPVGSPLSLECTVEGTSNPNLYWYRQAAGRGLQLLFYSVGIGQISSEVPQNLSASRPQDRQFILSSKKLLLSDSGFYLCAWNVGSLPETQYFGPGTRLLVL.

The chain couples TRBV5-8 to TRBJ2-2; the D is unclear. Germline loops: CDR1 SGHTS, CDR2 YDEGEE. CDR3 size: 12 residues. The ends were cut back, 5 bases at V and 8 bases at J, with 10 bases in the middle. In nucleotides, the CDR3 is TGTGCCAGCAGACCCCCGCAGGGGGAGCTGTTTTTT. It translates to CASRPPQGELFF.

The chain carries TRBV6-9 and TRBJ1-3, with D perhaps TRBD1 (5 bases). This CDR3 spans 16 amino acids. Per the germline V gene, CDR1 is MNHGY and CDR2 is SVAAGI. Deletions cut 10 bases from V and 0 bases from J, with 19 bases between. CDR3 sequence: CATHPGPLFSGNTIYF. The CDR3 nucleotides read TGTGCCACTCATCCGGGACCCCTTTTCTCTGGAAACACCATATATTTT.

The V call is TRBV7-9, the J call TRBJ2-7, with 10 bases fitting TRBD1. The germline V gene has CDR1 SEHNR and CDR2 FQNEAQ (reference sequence). After removal of 5 bases from V and 5 bases from J, the junction contained 6 bases not matched to a gene. The CDR3 is 14 amino acids. The CDR3 protein is CASSRGQGGDEQYF. For the CDR3, the DNA is TGTGCCAGCAGCCGCGGACAGGGGGGCGACGAGCAGTACTTC.

This clone was observed a single time. Here the CDR3 reads CATSRDLLVDNEQFF. The CDR3, as DNA: TGTGCCACCAGCAGAGATCTGCTAGTAGACAATGAGCAGTTCTTC. This chain connects TRBV15 to TRBJ2-1, with D unresolved. The V and J ends lost 0 bases and 5 bases respectively, with 11 bases between them. The CDR3 sequence is 15 residues long. Per the germline V gene, CDR1 is LNHNV and CDR2 is YYDKDF (reference sequence).

The chain uses TRBV18 and TRBJ1-2; D is ambiguous. Germline loops: CDR1 KGHSH, CDR2 LQKENI. This CDR3 comprises 13 residues. The V gene lost 2 bases and the J gene lost 2 bases, with 6 bases spanning the gap. CDR3 nucleotides: TGTGCCAGCTCACCAGCCAGAAACTATGGCTACACCTTC. As protein: CASSPARNYGYTF.

The V and J genes are TRBV6-5 and TRBJ1-1; unclear D gene. V was pared by 3 bases and J by 6 bases, with 11 bases between. This CDR3 is built from 13 residues. Germline V lookup: CDR1 MNHEY, CDR2 SVGAGI. The CDR3 DNA is TGTGCCAGCAGTTATCACAGCAAGGCTGAAGCTTTCTTT. Its translation: CASSYHSKAEAFF.

This clone was detected once. The rearrangement joins TRBV7-9 to TRBJ2-7; D possibly corresponds to TRBD2 (6 bases). CDR1 and CDR2 (germline): SEHNR, FQNEAQ (reference sequence). V shed 5 bases and J shed 7 bases, with 15 bases lying between them. The CDR3 has 13 amino acids. The CDR3 reads CASSPDYWGEQYF. The CDR3 nucleotides are TGTGCCAGCAGCCCGGACTATTGGGGGGAGCAGTACTTC.

V usage is TRBV19 and J usage is TRBJ2-5, with 9 bases fitting TRBD1. V was clipped by 3 bases and J by 4 bases; unmatched bases: 3. This CDR3 has 14 residues. Germline CDR1 is LNHDA and CDR2 is SQIVND (reference sequence). The CDR3 reads CASSMGQGVETQYF. DNA of the CDR3: TGTGCCAGTAGTATGGGACAGGGTGTAGAGACCCAGTACTTC.

On this clone itself: A junction end diverges from the germline sequence, so it may reflect a read error. V is TRBV18 and J is TRBJ2-1; 8 positions agree with TRBD1. The CDR3 has 12 residues. Germline V CDR1 and CDR2: KGHSH, LQKENI. The CDR3 nucleotides read TGTGCCAGCTCACCTCCTAGGGGACAGGTTATCTTC. Its translation is CASSPPRGQVIF. Based on the CDR3 plus reference TRBV18 and TRBJ2-1, the full variable domain is NAGVMQNPRHLVRRRGQEARLRCSPMKGHSHVYWYRQLPEEGLKFMVYLQKENIIDESGMPKERFSAEFPKEGPSILRIQQVVRGDSAAYFCASSPPRGQVIFGPGTRLTVL.

This clone has a single count. The rearrangement uses TRBV19 and TRBJ2-1; the match to TRBD2 covers 12 bases. CDR1 and CDR2 from the germline V gene are LNHDA and SQIVND (reference sequence). The CDR3 spans 17 residues. J lost 5 bases, V lost 0 bases, and 5 bases had no gene match. The CDR3 DNA follows: TGTGCCAGTAGTATAGAGGGGGGACTAGCGGGCCACAATGAGCAGTTCTTC. Protein product: CASSIEGGLAGHNEQFF. Together with reference TRBV19 and TRBJ2-1, the CDR3 gives the full variable domain: DGGITQSPKYLFRKEGQNVTLSCEQNLNHDAMYWYRQDPGQGLRLIYYSQIVNDFQKGDIAEGYSVSREKKESFPLTVTSAQKNPTAFYLCASSIEGGLAGHNEQFFGPGTRLTVL.

The rearrangement uses TRBV6-1 and TRBJ2-7; TRBD1 matches at 7 bases. The germline V gene has CDR1 MNHNS and CDR2 SASEGT. The length of the CDR3 is 15 residues. Trimming cost V 2 bases and J 3 bases; bases outside gene matches: 7. CDR3 sequence reads: CASSEQGQHLYEQYF. Here the CDR3 DNA reads TGTGCCAGCAGTGAACAGGGACAGCACCTCTACGAGCAGTACTTC.

The J gene is TRBJ1-1, the V gene TRBV11-3; D unresolved. Germline V gene lookup returns CDR1 SGHNT and CDR2 YENEEA. The CDR3 spans 13 residues. The V and J ends lost 3 bases and 1 base respectively, with 6 bases between them. CDR3 nucleotides: TGTGCCAGCAGCTTTTCAGAGAACACTGAAGCTTTCTTT. Translation gives CASSFSENTEAFF.

As for this clone: Distinct nucleotide sequences in the sample also encode this CDR3. The chain employs TRBV28 and TRBJ1-1; unclear D gene. Germline V gene lookup returns CDR1 MDHEN and CDR2 SYDVKM. The V gene lost 2 bases and the J gene lost 5 bases, with 6 bases spanning the gap. The CDR3 is 12 amino acids. The CDR3, as DNA: TGTGCCAGCAGTTTAACCCGTACTGAAGCTTTCTTT. As protein: CASSLTRTEAFF. Supplemented by reference TRBV28 and TRBJ1-1, the full variable domain reads DVKVTQSSRYLVKRTGEKVFLECVQDMDHENMFWYRQDPGLGLRLIYFSYDVKMKEKGDIPEGYSVSREKKERFSLILESASTNQTSMYLCASSLTRTEAFFGQGTRLTVV.

V is TRBV19 and J is TRBJ2-7, with TRBD2 identical over 14 bases. The CDR3 runs to 17 residues. Germline assignment: CDR1 LNHDA and CDR2 SQIVND (reference sequence). The V and J ends lost 3 bases and 5 bases, in that order; junction bases with no gene match: 9. CDR3 amino acids: CASSISPGTSGSHEQYF. The DNA of the CDR3 is TGTGCCAGTAGTATCTCGCCCGGGACTAGCGGGAGCCACGAGCAGTACTTC.

The V call is TRBV7-3, the J call TRBJ2-7, with D maybe TRBD1 (5 bases). The CDR3 extends over 15 amino acids. Germline CDR1 SGHTA, CDR2 FQGTGA. V dropped 5 bases and J dropped 2 bases, with 16 bases sitting between them. The CDR3 spells CASSPRATLTYEQYF. The DNA for the CDR3 is TGTGCCAGCAGCCCCAGGGCCACCTTAACCTACGAGCAGTACTTC.

The count of this clone is one. J is TRBJ2-3 and V is TRBV7-9; D remains ambiguous. Trimming shortened V by 8 bases and J by 2 bases, and 14 bases separated the two germline ends. Per germline, CDR1 SEHNR and CDR2 FQNEAQ (reference sequence). The length of the CDR3 is 14 residues. This CDR3 is CASGPDRITDTQYF. Here the CDR3 DNA reads TGTGCCAGCGGCCCAGACCGAATCACAGATACGCAGTATTTT.